This TCR beta chain was sequenced during a study of identical twins. Unique molecular identifiers were in the cDNA, with template-switch universal primer binding. From the 5' RACE reads, TCRdb called clonotypes with MiXCR, one entry per CDR3 protein. The data hold 500,000 to 700,000 distinct CDR3 sequences, with roughly 7.2% observed a single time. This CDR3 has 16 residues. Trimming cost V 0 bases and J 4 bases, with 13 bases left between them. Germline V gene sequence: CDR1 ENHRY, CDR2 SYGVKD. This clonotype was seen many times. The same data also contributed to another study, on yellow fever vaccine responses in identical twins.

The sample taken for sequencing was PBMCs. The source of this sequence is a woman aged 18-29 years in good health. V usage is TRBV10-3 and J usage is TRBJ1-5, with D perhaps TRBD1 (6 bases). The CDR3 coding sequence is TGTGCCATCAGTGAGTCGCAGGGGCCCCTAAATCAGCCCCAGCATTTT. Translated: CAISESQGPLNQPQHF.